Described below is a single T cell receptor (beta chain) sequence and its context. The V end was cut by 6 bases, the J end by 9 bases, with 13 bases between. This CDR3 has 12 residues. These data come from a study of patients and donors after allogeneic stem cell transplantation. TCRdb re-analysed the RT-PCR reads in MiXCR, keeping a single row per CDR3 protein. The sample yields 200,000 to 250,000 distinct CDR3 sequences, roughly 14% seen once. The rearrangement joins TRBV12-3 or TRBV12-4 to TRBJ2-3; maybe TRBD2 (5 bases). The source of this sequence is a human donor who was either an allogeneic HSCT recipient or a stem cell or donor lymphocyte infusion donor (not recorded which). It is not recorded whose cells these are; they may come from a transplant donor. Sample: blood, either unsorted or a sorted T cell fraction (not recorded which). CDR3 in amino acids: CASSADERTQYF. In DNA form, the CDR3 reads TGTGCCAGCAGCGCCGATGAGCGGACGCAGTATTTT.